These 12 T cell receptor beta chains originate from one sample sequenced in a study of cytomegalovirus exposure and HLA in healthy donors. The PCR had 60 Vbeta and 13 Jbeta primers. Only in-frame clones appear in the TCRdb table, and some are missing; sequencing was by immunoSEQ multiplex PCR. Of about 99,000 clones in the sample, about 80% were seen once. Sample: PBMCs. The source of these receptors is a man between 60 and 75 years old in good health and CMV-seropositive.

The chain links TRBV28 to TRBJ2-7; maybe TRBD2 (6 bases). CDR1 is MDHEN, CDR2 SYDVKM, per germline. This CDR3 comprises 12 residues. V was cut by 7 bases and J by 3 bases, with 10 bases left in between. The CDR3 is CASISGVYEQYF. CDR3 DNA sequence: TGTGCCAGCATTTCGGGGGTCTACGAGCAGTACTTC.

This clone was counted between two and nine times. J is TRBJ1-4 and V is TRBV7-2; D perhaps matches TRBD1 (6 bases). Looked up from germline, CDR1 is SGHTA and CDR2 is FQGNSA. The CDR3 totals 14 residues. Trimming removed 5 bases from V and 6 bases from J, with 13 bases in between. The CDR3 loop is CASSPRQAHEKLFF. In DNA, the CDR3 is TGTGCCAGCAGCCCCCGACAGGCCCATGAAAAACTGTTTTTT.

The chain has TRBV9 and TRBJ2-3; 11 nucleotides match TRBD2. The V gene end was trimmed by 3 bases and the J gene end by 5 bases; junction bases not matched to a gene: 11. Germline V gene lookup returns CDR1 SGDLS and CDR2 YYNGEE. The CDR3 is made up of 17 amino acids. CDR3 nucleotide sequence: TGTGCCAGCAGCGAGGGCCCCACTAGCGGGGGCCAAGATACGCAGTATTTT. Its protein product is CASSEGPTSGGQDTQYF.

The chain recombines TRBV11-3 with TRBJ2-7, with 9 bases identical to TRBD1. CDR1 is SGHNT and CDR2 is YENEEA in the germline V gene. The CDR3 has 14 residues. The J segment lost 2 bases and the V segment lost 5 bases, leaving 4 bases of the junction unmatched. CDR3 sequence: CASSAGTGPYEQYF. The CDR3 DNA follows: TGTGCCAGCAGCGCCGGGACAGGGCCCTACGAGCAGTACTTC. The full variable domain, with the rest looked up from reference TRBV11-3 and TRBJ2-7, is EAGVVQSPRYKIIEKKQPVAFWCNPISGHNTLYWYLQNLGQGPELLIRYENEEAVDDSQLPKDRFSAERLKGVDSTLKIQPAELGDSAVYLCASSAGTGPYEQYFGPGTRLTVT.

This chain connects TRBV7-2 to TRBJ2-7; 10 nucleotides match TRBD1. J was trimmed by 3 bases and V by 1 base; bases with no gene match: 6. The V gene's germline CDR1 is SGHTA and CDR2 FQGNSA. The CDR3 has 16 amino acids. As DNA, the CDR3 is TGTGCCAGCAGCTTAGTATGGACAGGGGGAAGCTACGAGCAGTACTTC. Amino acids: CASSLVWTGGSYEQYF.

Only one count was recorded for this clone. This chain connects TRBV6-1 to TRBJ1-1; D remains unclear. The CDR3 has 14 residues. Trimming removed 5 bases at V and 0 bases at J, with 10 bases between. Germline V gene data show CDR1 as MNHNS and CDR2 as SASEGT. This chain's CDR3 is CASSLQTMNTEAFF. CDR3 DNA sequence: TGTGCCAGCAGTTTACAGACCATGAACACTGAAGCTTTCTTT.

V usage is TRBV7-3 and J usage is TRBJ2-3, with a tentative D call TRBD2 (6 bases). The CDR3 has 15 amino acids. CDR1 is SGHTA and CDR2 is FQGTGA in the germline V gene. V was pared by 2 bases and J by 1 base, with 10 bases between. CDR3 protein: CASSLAGSGTDTQYF. The CDR3 nucleotides are TGTGCCAGCAGCTTAGCGGGATCGGGCACAGATACGCAGTATTTT.

The chain employs TRBV19 and TRBJ1-4, with 9 bases that match TRBD1. V trimming: 5 bases; J trimming: 3 bases; junction bases outside the gene matches: 4. In germline, CDR1 is LNHDA, CDR2 SQIVND (reference sequence). CDR3 length: 15 amino acids. The DNA of the CDR3 is TGTGCCAGTAGTGGGCGGACAGGGGCTAATGAAAAACTGTTTTTT. As protein: CASSGRTGANEKLFF. The whole variable domain, remainder taken from reference TRBV19 and TRBJ1-4, is DGGITQSPKYLFRKEGQNVTLSCEQNLNHDAMYWYRQDPGQGLRLIYYSQIVNDFQKGDIAEGYSVSREKKESFPLTVTSAQKNPTAFYLCASSGRTGANEKLFFGSGTQLSVL.

This chain connects TRBV7-9 to TRBJ1-1, with D uncertain. The germline gives CDR1 SEHNR, CDR2 FQNEAQ (reference sequence). V was trimmed by 5 bases and J by 5 bases, leaving 15 bases between them. The CDR3 is 14 amino acids. The CDR3 nucleotides are TGTGCCAGCAGCCCGGTCCGGGAAGCGACTGAAGCTTTCTTT. Its translation: CASSPVREATEAFF.

The genes are TRBV5-1 and TRBJ1-4; D is unresolved. The CDR3 spans 13 residues. Germline CDR1 is SGHRS and CDR2 is YFSETQ. The V end was cut by 5 bases, the J end by 4 bases, with 9 bases between. The CDR3 region has the DNA TGCGCCAGCAGTCGGGGAAATAATGAAAAACTGTTTTTT. This codes for CASSRGNNEKLFF. Complete variable domain (other parts from reference TRBV5-1 and TRBJ1-4): KAGVTQTPRYLIKTRGQQVTLSCSPISGHRSVSWYQQTPGQGLQFLFEYFSETQRNKGNFPGRFSGRQFSNSRSEMNVSTLELGDSALYLCASSRGNNEKLFFGSGTQLSVL.

This clone was found a few times. The genes are TRBV6-5 and TRBJ1-3; D remains unclear. Germline assignment: CDR1 MNHEY and CDR2 SVGAGI. Between the trimmed V and J ends, which lost 2 bases and 1 base, there was a span of 6 bases. This CDR3 comprises 14 residues. The CDR3 protein is CASSYPGSGNTIYF. The CDR3 bases are TGTGCCAGCAGTTACCCAGGATCTGGAAACACCATATATTTT.

The CDR3 reads CASKGQPAYEQYF. The CDR3 coding sequence is TGTGCCAGCAAGGGACAGCCAGCCTACGAGCAGTACTTC. V is TRBV27 and J is TRBJ2-7, with 7 bases that match TRBD1. V dropped 7 bases and J dropped 2; count of bases not matched to a gene: 5. The germline CDR1 and CDR2 sequences are MNHEY and SMNVEV (reference sequence). The CDR3 length is 13 residues.